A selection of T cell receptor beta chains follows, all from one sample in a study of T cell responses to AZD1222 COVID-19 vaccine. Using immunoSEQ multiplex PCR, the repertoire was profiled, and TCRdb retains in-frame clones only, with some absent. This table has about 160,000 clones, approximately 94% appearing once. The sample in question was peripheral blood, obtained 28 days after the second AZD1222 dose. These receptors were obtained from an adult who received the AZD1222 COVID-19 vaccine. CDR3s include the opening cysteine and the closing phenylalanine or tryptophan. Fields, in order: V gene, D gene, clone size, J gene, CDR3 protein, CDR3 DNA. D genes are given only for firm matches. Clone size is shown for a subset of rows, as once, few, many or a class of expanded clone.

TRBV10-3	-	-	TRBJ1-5	CAISEGRGAVGQPQHF	TGTGCCATCAGTGAGGGCCGGGGGGCGGTGGGTCAGCCCCAGCATTTT
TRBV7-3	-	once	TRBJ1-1	CASSPRGGVTEAFF	TGTGCCAGCAGCCCGAGAGGAGGGGTGACTGAAGCTTTCTTT
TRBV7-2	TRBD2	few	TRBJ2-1	CASSRSGTVSYNEQFF	TGTGCCAGCAGCCGTAGCGGGACCGTCTCCTACAATGAGCAGTTCTTC
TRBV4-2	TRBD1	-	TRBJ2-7	CASSLDRMQPYEQYF	TGTGCCAGCAGCTTGGACAGGATGCAACCCTACGAGCAGTACTTC
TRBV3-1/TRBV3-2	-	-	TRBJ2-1	CASSQDSSLTNEQFF	TGTGCCAGCAGCCAAGATTCGAGTCTCACCAATGAGCAGTTCTTC
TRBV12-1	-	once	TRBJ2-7	CASSPGRDRGYEQYF	TGTGCCAGCAGCCCGGGCCGGGACAGGGGTTACGAGCAGTACTTC
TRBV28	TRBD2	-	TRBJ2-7	CASIKTSASYEQYF	TGTGCCAGCATTAAGACTAGCGCATCCTACGAGCAGTACTTC
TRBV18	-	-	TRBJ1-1	CASSRSASMGNTEAFF	TGTGCCAGCTCACGCTCAGCCTCCATGGGGAACACTGAAGCTTTCTTT
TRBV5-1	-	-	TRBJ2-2	CASSLVQRRGELFF	TGCGCCAGCAGCTTGGTCCAGCGCCGCGGGGAGCTGTTTTTT
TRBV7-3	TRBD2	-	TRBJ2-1	CASSLAGDSYNEQFF	TGTGCCAGCAGCTTAGCGGGAGACTCCTACAATGAGCAGTTCTTC
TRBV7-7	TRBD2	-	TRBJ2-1	CASSQLAGGHNEQFF	TGTGCCAGCAGTCAACTAGCGGGAGGCCACAATGAGCAGTTCTTC